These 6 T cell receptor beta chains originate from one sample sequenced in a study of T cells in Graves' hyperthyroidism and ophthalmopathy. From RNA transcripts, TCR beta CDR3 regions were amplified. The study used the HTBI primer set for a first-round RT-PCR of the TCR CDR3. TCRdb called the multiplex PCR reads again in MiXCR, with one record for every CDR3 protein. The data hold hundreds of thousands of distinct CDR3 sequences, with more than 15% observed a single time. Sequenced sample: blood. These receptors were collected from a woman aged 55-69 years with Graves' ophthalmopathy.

The CDR3 nucleotides are TGTGCCAGCAGCATCGGACAGGGAACCTACGAGCAGTACTTC. This codes for CASSIGQGTYEQYF. The genes are TRBV5-4 and TRBJ2-7, with 8 bases that match TRBD1. The CDR3 is made up of 14 amino acids. V gave up 4 bases and J gave up 2 bases; unmatched junction bases: 5. Germline V gene data show CDR1 as SGHNT and CDR2 as YYREEE (reference sequence).

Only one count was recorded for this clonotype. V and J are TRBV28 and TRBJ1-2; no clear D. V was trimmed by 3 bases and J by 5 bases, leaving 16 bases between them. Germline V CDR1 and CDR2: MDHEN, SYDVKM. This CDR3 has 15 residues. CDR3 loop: CASSFPGDGLYGYTF. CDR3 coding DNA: TGTGCCAGCAGTTTCCCCGGTGACGGTCTATATGGCTACACCTTC.

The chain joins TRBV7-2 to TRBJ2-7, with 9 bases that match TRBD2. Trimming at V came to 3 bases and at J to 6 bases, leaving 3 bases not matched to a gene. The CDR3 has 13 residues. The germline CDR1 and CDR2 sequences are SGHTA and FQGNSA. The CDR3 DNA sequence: TGTGCCAGCAGCTTCGGGACTAGCCGCGAGCAGTACTTC. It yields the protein CASSFGTSREQYF.

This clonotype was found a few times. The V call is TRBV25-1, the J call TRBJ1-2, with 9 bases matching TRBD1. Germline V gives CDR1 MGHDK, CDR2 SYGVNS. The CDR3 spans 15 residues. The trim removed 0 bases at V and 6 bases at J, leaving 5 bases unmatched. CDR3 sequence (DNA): TGTGCCAGCAGTGAATATGGGACAGGGAGGGATGGCTACACCTTC. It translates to CASSEYGTGRDGYTF.

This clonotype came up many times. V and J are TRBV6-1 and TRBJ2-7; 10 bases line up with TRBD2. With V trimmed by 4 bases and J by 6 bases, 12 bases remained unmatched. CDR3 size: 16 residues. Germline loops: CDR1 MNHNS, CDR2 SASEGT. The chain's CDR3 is CASSGPSASGSPEQYF. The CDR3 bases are TGTGCCAGCAGTGGCCCTTCGGCTAGCGGGAGCCCCGAGCAGTACTTC.

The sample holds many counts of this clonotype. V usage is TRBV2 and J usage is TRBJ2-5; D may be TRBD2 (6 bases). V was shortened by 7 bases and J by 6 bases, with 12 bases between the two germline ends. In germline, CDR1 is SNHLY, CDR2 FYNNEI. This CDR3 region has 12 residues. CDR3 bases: TGTGCCAGCACTCGGGGGAGTAAGACCCAGTACTTC. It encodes CASTRGSKTQYF.